The rows below give T cell receptor beta chains drawn from one sample of a study of low-dose radiotherapy and immunotherapy resistance in tumors. MiXCR, run by TCRdb on the reads, gives a single entry per CDR3 protein. The sample lists 35,000 to 45,000 distinct CDR3 sequences, less than 30% occurring once. The source was PBMCs, collected after low-dose radiotherapy plus immunotherapy. The receptors shown here come from a male donor with prostate cancer. Both conserved end residues are trimmed from each CDR3.

CDR3 protein,V gene,J gene
ASVGTSGYEQY,TRBV6-6,TRBJ2-7
ASSHASGRAAETQY,TRBV4-1,TRBJ2-5
ASSGDRGPF,TRBV21-1,TRBJ2-1
ASSPTGTGRHAEQY,TRBV18,TRBJ2-7
ASSLDFSLNNEQF,TRBV7-2,TRBJ2-1
ASSLEGEDGYT,TRBV5-4,TRBJ1-2
SARGGLAGLPSYNEQF,TRBV20-1,TRBJ2-1
ATSRVGGGNLDEQF,TRBV15,TRBJ2-1
SVEGRGTNEKLF,TRBV29-1,TRBJ1-4
ASSKDRAFGYT,TRBV12-3/TRBV12-4,TRBJ1-2
ASSFQPAGELF,TRBV7-9,TRBJ2-2
ASSLGPGLNEKLF,TRBV7-9,TRBJ1-4
ASSLQGLGMNTEAF,TRBV7-3,TRBJ1-1
ASSPDWSTWGTQY,TRBV12-3/TRBV12-4,TRBJ2-3
ASSDYGLTSGWNEQF,TRBV10-2,TRBJ2-1
ATSDPGGPSTDTQY,TRBV24-1,TRBJ2-3
ASSLLAGASTDTQY,TRBV7-8,TRBJ2-3
ASSIRTSGGAPDTQY,TRBV7-6,TRBJ2-3
ASTLGGLWGYT,TRBV12-3/TRBV12-4,TRBJ1-2
ASRSGGRGDTQY,TRBV6-5,TRBJ2-3
ASSQEAPGQGGRYEQY,TRBV3-1,TRBJ2-7
ASSSLAGGPGTQY,TRBV28,TRBJ2-5
ASSLGAGGPADTQY,TRBV5-4,TRBJ2-3
ASSLVAGGHEQY,TRBV28,TRBJ2-7
SLLASGGETQY,TRBV20-1,TRBJ2-5
ASSQDHGSYNEQF,TRBV4-1,TRBJ2-1
SVGTSGYEQY,TRBV29-1,TRBJ2-7
ASSSRTGGELF,TRBV19,TRBJ2-2
SANTLGYGYT,TRBV29-1,TRBJ1-2
ATSDATGGREETQY,TRBV24-1,TRBJ2-5
AYLPGGNEQF,TRBV30,TRBJ2-1
ASSIDRGYTGELF,TRBV19,TRBJ2-2
SVLGRDETQY,TRBV29-1,TRBJ2-5
ASSYGGTGAEAF,TRBV7-2,TRBJ1-1
ASSQSRGGTNTEAF,TRBV4-1,TRBJ1-1
ASSQPAGSIADTQY,TRBV14,TRBJ2-3
ASSSRDRVETQY,TRBV11-3,TRBJ2-5
SVVPDGYGYT,TRBV29-1,TRBJ1-2
ASSEFTPTEAF,TRBV2,TRBJ1-1
ATYRGTGELF,TRBV6-2/TRBV6-3,TRBJ2-2
AISDPPAGTPGTDTQY,TRBV10-3,TRBJ2-3